This T cell receptor (beta chain) appears in the sequencing data of a study of follicular helper T cells after annual influenza vaccination. Background on the study: Sampling occurred days 0, 7 and 28 after each influenza vaccination.

The assay was immunoSEQ multiplex PCR, and TCRdb's table has in-frame clones only and misses some. The sample has fewer than 11,000 clones, over 70% seen once. The V end lost 4 bases, the J end lost 3 bases, and 8 bases lay between the germline ends. This CDR3 comprises 13 residues. CDR1 and CDR2 (germline): SGHRS, YFSETQ. Indicated time point: 2015-2016 season, pre-vaccination. Sorted cTfh were non-naive CD4+CXCR5+PD-1+, either ICOS+CD38+ or ICOS-CD38-. The origin of this receptor is an adult who received the influenza vaccine. The input for sequencing was CXCR5+ CD38- circulating T follicular helper cells from blood, taken on the day of influenza vaccination. Subset specified: circulating Tfh, non-naive CD4+CXCR5+PD-1+ (ICOS+CD38+ or ICOS-CD38-). The chain combines TRBV5-1 with TRBJ1-5; possibly TRBD1 for D (5 bases). The chain's CDR3 is CASSQGVNQPQHF. CDR3 nucleotide sequence: TGCGCCAGCAGCCAAGGGGTCAATCAGCCCCAGCATTTT.